Sequencing of this TCR beta chain was carried out in a study of T-cell reconstitution after alpha-beta-depleted transplantation in children. In its sample, this clonotype was seen a few times. Its specificity is not known. The CDR3 covers 17 residues. Trimming removed 4 bases from V and 0 bases from J; junction bases left unmatched: 7. CDR1 and CDR2 from the germline V gene are SGHVS and FNYEAQ. Broader study findings: TCRbeta diversity was high at day 60 in some patients (a result of surviving recipient T cells and thymic progenitors). The main origin of T-cell counts and diversity one year after transplant was newly produced T cells. Expanded clones from the graft, numbering several hundred, reportedly supplied alpha-beta T cells about two months after transplant.

TCRbeta library construction was performed incorporating unique molecular identifiers. TCRdb independently ran MiXCR on the PCR reads; one entry per CDR3 protein. This table holds 450,000 to 550,000 distinct CDR3 sequences, over 9.5% found once. The sample here was PBMCs, mostly from graft donor cells, taken 180 days after TCRalphabeta/CD19-depleted stem cell transplant. V is TRBV7-6 and J is TRBJ1-5, with 9 bases that match TRBD1. The sequence was obtained from a female patient aged 2 to 10 who had a stem cell transplant for aplastic anemia, so the T cells may come from the graft donor. The CDR3 protein is CASSSYDRGISNQPQHF. CDR3 in DNA: TGTGCCAGCAGCTCCTACGACAGGGGGATTAGCAATCAGCCCCAGCATTTT.